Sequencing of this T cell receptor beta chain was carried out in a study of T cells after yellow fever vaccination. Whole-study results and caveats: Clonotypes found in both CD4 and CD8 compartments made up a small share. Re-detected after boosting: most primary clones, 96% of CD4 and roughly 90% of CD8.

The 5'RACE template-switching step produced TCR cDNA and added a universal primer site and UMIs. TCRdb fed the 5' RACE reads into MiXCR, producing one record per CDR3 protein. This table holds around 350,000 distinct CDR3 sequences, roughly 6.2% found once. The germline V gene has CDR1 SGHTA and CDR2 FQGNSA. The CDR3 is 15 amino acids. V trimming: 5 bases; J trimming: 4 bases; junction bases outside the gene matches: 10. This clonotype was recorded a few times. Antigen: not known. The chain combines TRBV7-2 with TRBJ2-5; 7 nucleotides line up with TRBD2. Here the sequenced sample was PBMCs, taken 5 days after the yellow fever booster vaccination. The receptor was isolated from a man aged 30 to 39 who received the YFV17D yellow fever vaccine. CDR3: CASSRSGIPVETQYF. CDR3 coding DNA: TGTGCCAGCAGCCGCAGCGGGATCCCAGTAGAGACCCAGTACTTC.